Below are 11 T cell receptor beta chains sequenced from a single sample in a study of molecular identifiers for immune sequencing clone quantification. TCRdb re-called the PCR reads with MiXCR, one entry per CDR3 protein. Here the sample spans some 320,000 distinct CDR3 sequences, about 21% being singletons. What was sequenced was naive CD8+ T cells from blood, with Jurkat cell RNA spiked in. The subset: FACS-sorted CD8+CD4-CCR7+CD45RA+ naive T cells. The receptors here all came from a human donor in good health. Some libraries in this study had Jurkat cell RNA spiked in.

Many counts were recorded for this clonotype. CDR3 in amino acids: CASRRVDGRSGANVLTF. In DNA, the CDR3 is TGTGCCAGCAGGAGGGTGGACGGGCGCTCTGGGGCCAACGTCCTGACTTTC. The genes are TRBV6-2 or TRBV6-3 and TRBJ2-6, with D maybe TRBD2 (5 bases). V was cut by 6 bases and J by 0 bases, with 15 bases left in between. Per germline, CDR1 MNHEY and CDR2 SVGEGT. The CDR3 totals 17 residues.

This clonotype has more than one count but fewer than ten. The chain combines TRBV4-1 with TRBJ2-3, with a tentative D call TRBD2 (6 bases). Between the trimmed V and J ends, which lost 0 bases and 3 bases, there was a span of 7 bases. The CDR3 totals 14 residues. Germline V gives CDR1 MGHRA, CDR2 YSYEKL. The CDR3 DNA reads as TGCGCCAGCAGCCAAGAGCGGGAAACAGATACGCAGTATTTT. The encoded protein is CASSQERETDTQYF.

The CDR3 bases are TGTGCCTGGAGTGAACTAGCGAGAATAACCGGGGAGCTGTTTTTT. Amino acids: CAWSELARITGELFF. The gene calls are TRBV30 and TRBJ2-2, with 7 bases identical to TRBD2. The CDR3 length is 15 residues. Trimming at V came to 1 base and at J to 5 bases, leaving 7 bases not matched to a gene. Germline loops: CDR1 GTSNPN, CDR2 SVGIG (reference sequence).

This clonotype has only a few counts. The chain couples TRBV20-1 to TRBJ2-5; TRBD1 is a possible D gene (6 bases). The CDR3 has 15 residues. The V end was cut by 6 bases, the J end by 4 bases, with 21 bases between. Germline lookup yields CDR1 DFQATT and CDR2 SNEGSKA (reference sequence). CDR3 amino acids: CSAPTRQASGETQYF. The CDR3 coding sequence is TGCAGTGCCCCAACCCGACAGGCGTCGGGAGAGACCCAGTACTTC.

This clonotype was seen many times. The V call is TRBV7-6, the J call TRBJ2-4, with 10 positions matching TRBD1. Germline CDR1 SGHVS, CDR2 FNYEAQ. This CDR3 region has 14 residues. J gave up 6 bases and V 6 bases, and 5 bases lay outside the gene matches. The CDR3: CASSDRGLGNIQYF. In DNA form, the CDR3 reads TGTGCCAGCAGTGACAGGGGGCTCGGAAACATTCAGTACTTC.

This clonotype occurred many times. The chain recombines TRBV7-9 with TRBJ2-3; 8 nucleotides agree with TRBD1. CDR3 length equals 16 residues. The ends lost 2 bases at V and 2 bases at J; junction bases unmatched: 6. Per the germline V gene, CDR1 is SEHNR and CDR2 is FQNEAQ (reference sequence). The CDR3 reads CASSLSQGAVTDTQYF. The CDR3 bases are TGTGCCAGCAGCTTATCTCAGGGGGCTGTCACAGATACGCAGTATTTT. Complete variable domain (other parts from reference TRBV7-9 and TRBJ2-3): DTGVSQNPRHKITKRGQNVTFRCDPISEHNRLYWYRQTLGQGPEFLTYFQNEAQLEKSRLLSDRFSAERPKGSFSTLEIQRTEQGDSAMYLCASSLSQGAVTDTQYFGPGTRLTVL.

The chain combines TRBV21-1 with TRBJ2-6; the table's D call of TRBD2 was not tested on the DNA. TRBV21-1 is shown as a pseudogene. This CDR3 region has 18 residues. CDR3 in DNA: TGTGCCAGCAGCAACGGGAGGGGGTGGAGCTCTGGGGCCAACGTCCTGACTTTC. This codes for CASSNGRGWSSGANVLTF.

This clonotype was found a few times. The V call is TRBV27, the J call TRBJ2-7; TRBD2 is a possible D gene (6 bases). The germline gives CDR1 MNHEY, CDR2 SMNVEV (reference sequence). V was shortened by 5 bases and J by 0 bases, with 20 bases between the two germline ends. CDR3 length equals 17 residues. DNA of the CDR3: TGTGCCAGCAGTGGGGGAGGCAATGCATTGAGCTCCTACGAGCAGTACTTC. Protein sequence: CASSGGGNALSSYEQYF.

This clonotype showed up many times. The chain recombines TRBV29-1 with TRBJ1-2, with 8 bases fitting TRBD1. Germline CDR1 and CDR2: SQVTM and ANQGSEA. Trimming cost V 3 bases and J 3 bases; bases outside gene matches: 3. The CDR3 spans 13 residues. CDR3 sequence (DNA): TGCAGCGTTGATACAGGGGGGTACTATGGCTACACCTTC. It yields the protein CSVDTGGYYGYTF.

This clonotype was detected ten times or more. The rearrangement uses TRBV12-3 or TRBV12-4 and TRBJ2-3; 8 nucleotides agree with TRBD2. After removal of 5 bases from V and 0 bases from J, the junction contained 7 bases not matched to a gene. This CDR3 comprises 16 residues. The CDR3 DNA is TGTGCCAGCAGTCCCCGGGCGGGAGGCAGCACAGATACGCAGTATTTT. Encoded protein: CASSPRAGGSTDTQYF.

The table lists this clonotype with many counts. The chain links TRBV4-3 to TRBJ2-1; D is unclear. The germline V gene encodes CDR1 LGHNA and CDR2 YSLEER. The CDR3 length is 15 residues. V was cut by 3 bases and J by 0 bases, with 9 bases left in between. The CDR3 region has the DNA TGCGCCAGCAGCCAGGGAAGGAGCTCCTACAATGAGCAGTTCTTC. Translating it yields CASSQGRSSYNEQFF.